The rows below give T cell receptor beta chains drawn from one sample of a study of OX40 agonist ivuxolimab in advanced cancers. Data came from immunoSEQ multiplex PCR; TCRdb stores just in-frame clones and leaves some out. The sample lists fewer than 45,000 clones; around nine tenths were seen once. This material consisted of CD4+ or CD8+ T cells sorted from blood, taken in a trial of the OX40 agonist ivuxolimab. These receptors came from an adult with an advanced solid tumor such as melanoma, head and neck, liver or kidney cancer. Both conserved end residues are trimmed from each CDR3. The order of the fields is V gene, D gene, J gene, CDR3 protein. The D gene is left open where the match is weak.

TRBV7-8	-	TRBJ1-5	ASSEGGQPQH
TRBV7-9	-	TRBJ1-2	ASWGPESYGYT
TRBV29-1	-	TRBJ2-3	SVETAFDTQY
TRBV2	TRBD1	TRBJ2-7	ASSLDPGDSPYEQY
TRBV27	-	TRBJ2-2	ASRGADTGELF
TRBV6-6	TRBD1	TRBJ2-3	ASLRGQGTDTQY
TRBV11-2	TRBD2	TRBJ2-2	ASSLASGSPGELF
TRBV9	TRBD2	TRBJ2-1	ASSVRVAGGAEGSFDEQF
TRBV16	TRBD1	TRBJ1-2	ASSQQQGLYYGYT
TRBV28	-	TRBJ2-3	ASMVGLLDTQY
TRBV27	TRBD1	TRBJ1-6	ASSLGTGSSYNSPLH